This TCR beta chain is drawn from a study of early T cells in non-severe SARS-CoV-2 infection. TCRdb reprocessed the 5' RACE reads via MiXCR and lists one record per CDR3 protein. The profile covers nearly 55,000 distinct CDR3 sequences, with 7.7% appearing a single time and roughly a tenth taken by the ten largest. This clonotype was recorded at least ten times. The origin of this receptor is an adult who was a healthcare worker with PCR-confirmed SARS-CoV-2 infection or an uninfected control (not recorded which). The starting material was whole blood, obtained at baseline.

The CDR3 DNA sequence: TGTGCCAGCACTCCAAATAGAGAGCAGTTCTTC. Amino acid sequence: CASTPNREQFF. The chain recombines TRBV28 with TRBJ2-1; D is undetermined. The CDR3 is made up of 11 amino acids. Germline values: CDR1 MDHEN, CDR2 SYDVKM. Trimming took 7 bases from V and 10 from J, leaving 11 bases between them.